This TCR beta chain was sequenced for a study of cytomegalovirus exposure and HLA in healthy donors. Comment on this clone: The antigen is unknown.

Study findings and constraints: Associated with cytomegalovirus, according to the listing, were around 170 TCR beta chains. Within the approximately 110 validation repertoires, first-cohort TCR clusters tended to co-occur, according to a later analysis.

The donors belonged to the roughly 130-subject validation cohort, separate from the roughly 670-subject first cohort. The CDR3 totals 17 residues. CDR1 and CDR2 (germline): SGDLS, YYNGEE. V lost 3 bases, J lost 2 bases, and 6 bases stayed unmatched. Profiling relied on immunoSEQ multiplex PCR, and the TCRdb table lists in-frame clones only, not all of them. The sample holds 150,000 to 200,000 clones, about 86% seen once. Input material: PBMCs. The chain combines TRBV9 with TRBJ2-6; TRBD1 matches 9 bases. The receptor was isolated from a woman aged 18-30 years in good health and CMV-seronegative. CDR3 loop: CASSGTGAIAGANVLTF. CDR3 DNA sequence: TGTGCCAGCAGCGGGACAGGGGCGATCGCTGGGGCCAACGTCCTGACTTTC.